This passage covers 10 T cell receptor beta chains from one sample sequenced in a study of blood T cell repertoires in COVID-19. TCRdb's table, derived via immunoSEQ multiplex PCR, lists solely in-frame clones and lacks some. This sample carries over 70,000 clones, around 80% of them seen once, and the ten largest clones take around 7%. Material for sequencing was peripheral blood. The source of these receptors is a man between 65 and 85 years old with acute or convalescent COVID-19.

This sequence joins TRBV25-1 and TRBJ1-5; D is ambiguous. CDR1 MGHDK and CDR2 SYGVNS come from the germline V gene. V was trimmed by 2 bases and J by 2 bases, leaving 13 bases between them. The CDR3 is 16 residues long. The CDR3 reads CASSERGREGNQPQHF. In DNA, the CDR3 is TGTGCCAGCAGTGAACGAGGGCGAGAGGGCAATCAGCCCCAGCATTTT.

V usage is TRBV23-1 and J usage is TRBJ1-2; D not resolved. TRBV23-1 is reported as an ORF; its role is uncertain. CDR3 length: 12 residues. V lost 4 bases and J 6 bases, leaving 9 bases between the germline ends. The CDR3 loop reads CASSRGRHGYTF. CDR3 nucleotides: TGCGCCAGCAGTCGCGGTCGGCATGGCTACACCTTC.

The gene calls are TRBV5-1 and TRBJ1-1; 8 bases match TRBD1. Germline-derived CDR1 and CDR2 are SGHRS and YFSETQ. Trimming took 4 bases from V and 5 from J; bases not matched to a gene: 10. This CDR3 is built from 15 residues. The chain's CDR3 is CASSLGQGGGTEAFF. Here the CDR3 DNA reads TGCGCCAGCAGCCTCGGACAGGGTGGGGGGACTGAAGCTTTCTTT.

The chain is built from TRBV18 and TRBJ2-1, with D unclear. The germline gives CDR1 KGHSH, CDR2 LQKENI. V lost 3 bases to trimming and J lost 9 bases, with 15 bases between them. The CDR3 runs 14 residues. This chain's CDR3 is CASSPSVSRVEQFF. The CDR3 bases are TGTGCCAGCTCACCTTCGGTGTCCCGCGTTGAGCAGTTCTTC.

The chain carries TRBV5-1 and TRBJ1-3, with 8 bases identical to TRBD1. The CDR3 extends over 17 amino acids. V shed 6 bases, J shed 0 bases, and the junction held 11 bases outside the gene matches. From germline, CDR1 is SGHRS and CDR2 YFSETQ. The CDR3 here is CASTQQGQGVSGNTIYF. For the CDR3, the DNA is TGCGCCAGCACTCAGCAAGGACAGGGCGTCTCTGGAAACACCATATATTTT.

Comments on this clone: The same CDR3 also results from other DNA sequences found in this sample. This sequence joins TRBV15 and TRBJ2-1; TRBD1 agrees at 7 bases. Looked up from germline, CDR1 is LNHNV and CDR2 is YYDKDF (reference sequence). V was clipped by 0 bases and J by 10 bases; unmatched bases: 3. The CDR3 is 13 amino acids. The CDR3 coding sequence is TGTGCCACCAGCAGAGATAAGACAGGGGAGCAGTTCTTC. Its protein is CATSRDKTGEQFF.

The J gene is TRBJ2-7, the V gene TRBV5-1, with 11 bases lining up with TRBD1. Germline V gene data show CDR1 as SGHRS and CDR2 as YFSETQ. The CDR3 consists of 14 residues. V shed 4 bases, J shed 3 bases, and the junction held 3 bases outside the gene matches. In DNA form, the CDR3 reads TGCGCCAGCAGCCTCGGGACAGGGGGCTACGAGCAGTACGTC. Encoded protein: CASSLGTGGYEQYV.

This clone was picked up one time. CDR3 protein: CASSSGLPEAEQFF. The CDR3 DNA reads as TGTGCCAGCAGCTCGGGACTACCCGAAGCCGAGCAGTTCTTC. This chain connects TRBV9 to TRBJ2-1, with 7 bases matching TRBD2. With V trimmed by 4 bases and J by 10 bases, 11 bases remained unmatched. CDR3 length equals 14 residues. Germline values: CDR1 SGDLS, CDR2 YYNGEE.

The chain is built from TRBV5-6 and TRBJ1-1; perhaps TRBD1 as D (5 bases). Trimming removed 0 bases at V and 1 base at J, with 10 bases between. The CDR3 covers 15 residues. Germline V gene lookup returns CDR1 SGHDT and CDR2 YYEEEE. This CDR3 reads CASSLGLGGNTEAFF. The CDR3 region has the DNA TGTGCCAGCAGCTTGGGACTGGGGGGGAACACTGAAGCTTTCTTT.

This clone has a single count. The chain couples TRBV7-9 to TRBJ1-2, with 9 bases matching TRBD1. CDR3 length: 17 residues. Germline assignment: CDR1 SEHNR and CDR2 FQNEAQ (reference sequence). V was clipped by 2 bases and J by 3 bases; unmatched bases: 10. CDR3: CASSLLPGTGYYYGYTF. The CDR3 DNA is TGTGCCAGCAGCTTATTACCCGGGACAGGGTACTACTATGGCTACACCTTC.